This T cell receptor (beta chain) appears in the sequencing data of a study of control samples from healthy donors and cancer patients. Here immunoSEQ multiplex PCR was the method, and the copy in TCRdb shows in-frame clones only, minus some. The table shows 85,000 to 90,000 clones, with roughly nine tenths occurring only once. V lost 5 bases to trimming and J lost 7 bases; unmatched junction nucleotides: 6. Germline V gene sequence: CDR1 SNHLY, CDR2 FYNNEI. This CDR3 is built from 13 residues. Source material: PBMCs. This TCR was sampled from a woman aged 45-65 years with colorectal cancer. This rearrangement joins TRBV2 to TRBJ1-2; 8 nucleotides match TRBD1. The CDR3 spells CASSTTGEGGYTF. The DNA of the CDR3 is TGTGCCAGCAGTACGACAGGGGAAGGTGGCTACACCTTC.